Sequencing of this TCR beta chain was carried out in a study of identical twins. Findings and limits, study-wide: Fewer insertions marked abundant cord blood beta clonotypes; young adult naive trended weakly, memory not at all. Models underestimated out-of-frame TCR alpha sharing in monozygotic twins. Out-of-frame alpha sequences shared between twins exhibited an excess of low generation probability.

This CDR3 is built from 12 residues. V lost 8 bases and J lost 3, with 7 bases in between. Per germline, CDR1 LNHDA and CDR2 SQIVND (reference sequence). Using its own MiXCR run on the 5' RACE reads, TCRdb lists one record per CDR3 protein. The sample has a few hundred thousand distinct CDR3 sequences, around a tenth seen once. As for this clonotype: Its antigen is as yet unknown.

The same data also contributed to another study, on yellow fever vaccine responses in identical twins. That paper states: Twins' vaccine T cell responses reportedly seemed partly convergent and partly personalized.

The TCR originated in a woman younger than 35 in good health. The chain has TRBV19 and TRBJ1-4, with D unclear. Sequenced material: PBMCs. CDR3 sequence (DNA): TGTGCCAGTCATGGGCCTAATGAAAAACTGTTTTTT. Its protein product is CASHGPNEKLFF.